This entry lists 8 T cell receptor beta chains sequenced from one sample in a study of cytomegalovirus exposure and HLA in healthy donors. The PCR contained 60 Vbeta and 13 Jbeta primers. The data were produced by immunoSEQ multiplex PCR, yet TCRdb's version contains in-frame clones alone and is incomplete. Of 150,000 to 200,000 clones in the sample, around four fifths are singletons; the top ten hold approximately 3.4%. Sequenced: PBMCs. The receptors were gathered from a female donor in good health and CMV-seronegative.

V gene TRBV7-2 combines with J gene TRBJ2-5, with D perhaps matching TRBD1 (6 bases). Trimming removed 0 bases from V and 0 bases from J, with 14 bases in between. Looked up from germline, CDR1 is SGHTA and CDR2 is FQGNSA. There are 17 residues in the CDR3. CDR3 in amino acids: CASSLARRTVYQETQYF. As DNA, the CDR3 is TGTGCCAGCAGCTTAGCCCGAAGGACAGTTTACCAAGAGACCCAGTACTTC.

This clone showed up just a few times. The chain uses TRBV6-4 and TRBJ2-3, with 10 bases lining up with TRBD2. Trimming cost V 6 bases and J 1 base; bases outside gene matches: 4. This CDR3 has 15 residues. The germline CDR1 and CDR2 sequences are MRHNA and SNTAGT. For the CDR3, the DNA is TGTGCCAGCAGCGAAGCGGGGGGGGGCACAGATACGCAGTATTTT. Its translation is CASSEAGGGTDTQYF.

The chain carries TRBV9 and TRBJ1-2; 7 bases are shared with TRBD1. Germline values: CDR1 SGDLS, CDR2 YYNGEE. The CDR3 has 17 residues. Germline trimming cut 3 bases from V and 4 bases from J; bases unmatched to any gene: 15. CDR3 residues: CASSAGQGGRGIYGYTF. CDR3 sequence (DNA): TGTGCCAGCAGCGCGGGGCAGGGGGGCAGGGGTATCTATGGCTACACCTTC.

A note on this clone: The sample contains more than one DNA sequence encoding this CDR3. In nucleotides, the CDR3 is TGCGCCAGCAGCCAAGATTGGACTAGCGGGGGTTCCACAGATACGCAGTATTTT. Encoded protein: CASSQDWTSGGSTDTQYF. The chain joins TRBV4-3 to TRBJ2-3; 13 positions agree with TRBD2. The CDR3 covers 18 residues. The V and J ends lost 0 bases and 2 bases, in that order; junction bases with no gene match: 5. CDR1 and CDR2 (germline): LGHNA, YSLEER.

This clone came up a few times. This chain connects TRBV5-6 to TRBJ1-2; TRBD1 aligns across 7 bases. Germline CDR1 SGHDT, CDR2 YYEEEE. With V trimmed by 3 bases and J by 7 bases, 12 bases remained unmatched. The CDR3 totals 15 residues. CDR3: CASSWKTNRGGGYTF. The CDR3 DNA reads TGTGCCAGCAGCTGGAAAACAAACAGGGGTGGTGGCTACACCTTC.

The chain joins TRBV2 to TRBJ2-2, with D maybe TRBD1 (6 bases). The CDR3 sequence is 15 residues long. Germline lookup yields CDR1 SNHLY and CDR2 FYNNEI. V was trimmed by 6 bases and J by 2 bases, leaving 13 bases between them. The CDR3 loop reads CASRTGTPNTGELFF. The CDR3 bases are TGTGCCAGCAGGACGGGGACACCTAACACCGGGGAGCTGTTTTTT. The full variable domain, completed using reference TRBV2 and TRBJ2-2, is EPEVTQTPSHQVTQMGQEVILRCVPISNHLYFYWYRQILGQKVEFLVSFYNNEISEKSEIFDDQFSVERPDGSNFTLKIRSTKLEDSAMYFCASRTGTPNTGELFFGEGSRLTVL.

The J gene is TRBJ2-2, the V gene TRBV10-1; 9 bases align to TRBD1. This CDR3 spans 13 amino acids. Trimming took 7 bases from V and 6 from J; bases not matched to a gene: 3. From germline, CDR1 is WNHNN and CDR2 SYGVQD (reference sequence). Here the CDR3 DNA reads TGCGCCAGCACCGGGACAGGGTCCGGGGAGCTGTTTTTT. It encodes CASTGTGSGELFF.

The rearrangement joins TRBV5-1 to TRBJ2-5; D remains ambiguous. CDR1 SGHRS and CDR2 YFSETQ come from the germline V gene. This CDR3 has 13 residues. V was shortened by 4 bases and J by 4 bases, with 11 bases between the two germline ends. The CDR3 DNA follows: TGCGCCAGCAGCCCCGGTCCTTTAGAGACCCAGTACTTC. Translated, it gives CASSPGPLETQYF.